The rows below give T cell receptor beta chains drawn from one sample of a study of T-cell reconstitution after alpha-beta-depleted transplantation in children. TCRdb independently ran MiXCR on the PCR reads; one entry per CDR3 protein. The sample carries some 180,000 distinct CDR3 sequences, around 7% recorded once. Source: PBMCs, taken before TCRalphabeta/CD19-depleted stem cell transplant. Every receptor here comes from a boy aged 2-9 years with acute lymphoblastic leukemia, due to receive a stem cell transplant. Each CDR3 is given with its conserved first and last residue. A D gene is named only where the DNA matches it firmly. The size field is filled for only some rows; it gives once, few, many or a size class.

clone_size j_call v_call d_call cdr3_nt cdr3_aa
NA TRBJ2-1 TRBV6-2/TRBV6-3 NA TGTGCCAGCAGTTACGTGGGGGGCCGGGATGAGCAGTTCTTC CASSYVGGRDEQFF
many TRBJ1-1 TRBV6-1 TRBD1 TGTGCCAGCAGCCGACGGACAGGTCAATTTTCTGAAGCTTTCTTT CASSRRTGQFSEAFF
many TRBJ2-1 TRBV3-1 TRBD2 TGTGCCAGCAGCCTCGGGGAGGGGCGGGGATACAATGAGCAGTTCTTC CASSLGEGRGYNEQFF
once TRBJ1-4 TRBV3-1 NA TGTGCCAGCAGCAAAGGTACAGGGTCTAATGAAAAACTGTTTTTT CASSKGTGSNEKLFF
few TRBJ1-1 TRBV2 NA TGTGCCAGCAGTGAAGTGGGCGGGAACACTGAAGCTTTCTTT CASSEVGGNTEAFF
many TRBJ2-3 TRBV6-5 NA TGTGCCAGCAGTTACGGTGTTCGTGGGGGATCCGGGACAGATACGCAGTATTTT CASSYGVRGGSGTDTQYF
many TRBJ1-4 TRBV28 TRBD1 TGTGCCAGCAGCGACGGACAGGGCCATGAAAAACTGTTTTTT CASSDGQGHEKLFF
few TRBJ2-5 TRBV11-2 NA TGTGCCAGCAGCCGATCGAGGGGTGGGGGCCTAGAGACCCAGTACTTC CASSRSRGGGLETQYF
NA TRBJ2-3 TRBV27 NA TGTGCCAGCAGTTTAGGTGCCCCAGGCAGAGATACGCAGTATTTT CASSLGAPGRDTQYF
few TRBJ1-1 TRBV7-2 NA TGTGCCAGCAGCTTAGGAGGGCAGACTGAAGCTTTCTTT CASSLGGQTEAFF
few TRBJ2-5 TRBV20-1 TRBD2 TGCAGTGCTAGTAGCCCGACAGGGGGCTCGACTAGCGGGGGAATCTACCAAGAGACCCAGTACTTC CSASSPTGGSTSGGIYQETQYF
many TRBJ2-2 TRBV28 NA TGTGCCAGCAGTTTTCTGGGGTTGAGGACCGGGGAGCTGTTTTTT CASSFLGLRTGELFF
many TRBJ2-3 TRBV29-1 NA TGCAGCGTTGAAGATCTCGGGACAGATACGCAGTATTTT CSVEDLGTDTQYF
many TRBJ2-1 TRBV20-1 NA TGCAGTGCGACTACTAGTGGGTCGGGCAATGAGCAGTTCTTC CSATTSGSGNEQFF
NA TRBJ2-3 TRBV5-5 TRBD2 TGTGCCAGCAGCTCATCAACTAGCGGACTCACAGATACGCAGTATTTT CASSSSTSGLTDTQYF
NA TRBJ2-1 TRBV20-1 TRBD2 TGCAGTGCTAGAGATCCCCTAGCGGTATACAATGAGCAGTTCTTC CSARDPLAVYNEQFF
NA TRBJ2-2 TRBV5-4 NA TGTGCCAGCAGCTTGCCCCGGGGAACCGGGGAGCTGTTTTTT CASSLPRGTGELFF
few TRBJ2-1 TRBV5-1 TRBD2 TGCGCCAGCAGCCCGAGACTAGCGGGGAAATACAATGAGCAGTTCTTC CASSPRLAGKYNEQFF
many TRBJ1-1 TRBV6-1 NA TGTGCCAGCACTATTGCCGGACGGGCTTTCTTT CASTIAGRAFF
NA TRBJ1-6 TRBV7-9 NA TGTGCCAGCAGCCCGGACGGCCCGAATTCACCCCTCCACTTT CASSPDGPNSPLHF
many TRBJ2-3 TRBV4-2 TRBD2 TGTGCCAGCAGCATCAATGGACTAGAACTCCCAGATACGCAGTATTTT CASSINGLELPDTQYF
many TRBJ2-2 TRBV5-6 TRBD2 TGTGCCAGCAGCCTCATTCTAGCGGGACGGAACACCGGGGAGCTGTTTTTT CASSLILAGRNTGELFF
NA TRBJ1-2 TRBV24-1 TRBD1 TGTGCCACCAGTGATCCGGCCCCCGGGACAGGGGGCTATGGCTACACCTTC CATSDPAPGTGGYGYTF
once TRBJ2-5 TRBV9 NA TGTGCCAGCAGCGCCCTCTGGGCTTTCCAAGAGACCCAGTACTTC CASSALWAFQETQYF
NA TRBJ2-1 TRBV7-2 NA TGTGCCAGCAGCTCCGCCGGGACTCCTTACAATGAGCAGTTCTTC CASSSAGTPYNEQFF
many TRBJ2-7 TRBV5-6 TRBD1 TGTGCCAGCCGACAGGGGGCAAGAGAGCAGTACTTC CASRQGAREQYF
NA TRBJ1-1 TRBV5-1 TRBD1 TGCGCCAGCAGCCGGACAGGGGTTACTGAAGCTTTCTTT CASSRTGVTEAFF
few TRBJ1-2 TRBV6-1 NA TGTGCCAGCAGTGAATATGTAGGGCACGGCTACACCTTC CASSEYVGHGYTF
many TRBJ1-5 TRBV9 TRBD1 TGTGCCAGCAGCGAGACAGGGGGCGCGTCTCAGCCCCAGCATTTT CASSETGGASQPQHF
few TRBJ2-1 TRBV28 TRBD2 TGTGCCAGCAGTTTAAGCTCCCTAGCGGGACACTACAATGAGCAGTTCTTC CASSLSSLAGHYNEQFF
NA TRBJ2-5 TRBV20-1 TRBD2 TGCAGTGCTAGACGTCCTGGACTAGCGGGAGGGCCTTTTGAGACCCAGTACTTC CSARRPGLAGGPFETQYF
NA TRBJ2-5 TRBV18 TRBD2 TGTGCCAGCTCACCAACTAGCGTTATCGTCGTGGCGGAGACCCAGTACTTC CASSPTSVIVVAETQYF
many TRBJ2-1 TRBV20-1 NA TGCAGTGCTAGAACGGTTTGGGCCTACAATGAGCAGTTCTTC CSARTVWAYNEQFF
NA TRBJ2-1 TRBV11-1 TRBD2 TGTGCCAGCAGCCCCACCGGACTAGCGGGTAGCTCCTACAATGAGCAGTTCTTC CASSPTGLAGSSYNEQFF
many TRBJ2-5 TRBV11-1 NA TGTGCCAGCAGCTTACAGACAGAAGAGACCCAGTACTTC CASSLQTEETQYF
many TRBJ2-6 TRBV28 NA TGTGCCAGCAGCTCCCCACGGGTGGACAGAGACTCTGGGGCCAACGTCCTGACTTTC CASSSPRVDRDSGANVLTF
once TRBJ1-1 TRBV11-2 TRBD1 TGTGCCAGCAGAGGGGGACAGGGGGCGACTGAAGCTTTCTTT CASRGGQGATEAFF
many TRBJ1-2 TRBV9 NA TGTGCCAGCAGCGTAGCTACGTCGGGTGGCGGCTACACCTTC CASSVATSGGGYTF
many TRBJ1-4 TRBV29-1 TRBD1 TGCAGCGCAACGGACAGGGGCGATGAAAAACTGTTTTTT CSATDRGDEKLFF
few TRBJ2-5 TRBV29-1 TRBD1 TGCAGCGTCCTCCGGGACAGGGCCCAAGAGACCCAGTACTTC CSVLRDRAQETQYF
few TRBJ2-2 TRBV7-9 NA TGTGCCAGCCGGAGTACAGGGAACACCGGGGAGCTGTTTTTT CASRSTGNTGELFF
many TRBJ2-3 TRBV20-1 TRBD2 TGCAGTGCCGACCGACGGTCGACTAGCGGGAGTCGTATGGATACGCAGTATTTT CSADRRSTSGSRMDTQYF
NA TRBJ2-1 TRBV20-1 NA TGCAGTGCTAGAGGGCTAACTTACAATGAGCAGTTCTTC CSARGLTYNEQFF
many TRBJ2-7 TRBV27 NA TGTGCCAGCAGTTGGGGGACCCCGGGGGAAGGTAACGAGCAGTACTTC CASSWGTPGEGNEQYF
few TRBJ2-1 TRBV20-1 TRBD2 TGCAGTGCTACCGACCTGCTAGCGGGAGACTACAATGAGCAGTTCTTC CSATDLLAGDYNEQFF
many TRBJ2-5 TRBV7-6 NA TGTGCCAGCAGCTTAGGAGCGATAGAAGAGACCCAGTACTTC CASSLGAIEETQYF
many TRBJ2-3 TRBV4-2 NA TGTGCCAGCAGCCAAGGCAGGGGACAAGATACGCAGTATTTT CASSQGRGQDTQYF
NA TRBJ1-5 TRBV2 TRBD1 TGTGCCAGCAGCCAGACAGGGCCAGATCAGCCCCAGCATTTT CASSQTGPDQPQHF
many TRBJ2-3 TRBV7-9 NA TGTGCCAGCAGCTTAGTTGGGGGGCCGGAAGATACGCAGTATTTT CASSLVGGPEDTQYF
many TRBJ2-5 TRBV20-1 NA TGCAGTGCTAGACAGTCGGGTCCAGAGACCCAGTACTTC CSARQSGPETQYF
many TRBJ2-1 TRBV12-5 NA TGTGCTAGTGGTTACGGCTCCTACAATGAGCAGTTCTTC CASGYGSYNEQFF
many TRBJ1-1 TRBV5-1 NA TGCGCCAGCAGCTTGCGGGGGGCGGGTACTGAAGCTTTCTTT CASSLRGAGTEAFF
few TRBJ1-6 TRBV14 NA TGTGCCAGCAGCCACGGGGCCAGGAGCTCCTATAATTCACCCCTCCACTTT CASSHGARSSYNSPLHF
few TRBJ2-3 TRBV5-1 NA TGCGCCAGCAGCGAGGAGGTCGGGTTGGGCACAGATACGCAGTATTTT CASSEEVGLGTDTQYF
many TRBJ1-1 TRBV28 NA TGTGCCAGCAGGATCGACGGCAACACTGAAGCTTTCTTT CASRIDGNTEAFF
NA TRBJ1-4 TRBV6-2/TRBV6-3 NA TGTGCCAGCAGTTATTCAAGCGGAGCAACTAATGAAAAACTGTTTTTT CASSYSSGATNEKLFF
NA TRBJ2-7 TRBV7-2 NA TGTGCCAGCAGTCAATTGACGGCCTACGAGCAGTACTTC CASSQLTAYEQYF
once TRBJ1-5 TRBV6-2/TRBV6-3 NA TGTGCCAGCAGTAACGGCGGGGCAAGTCAGCCCCAGCATTTT CASSNGGASQPQHF
few TRBJ1-1 TRBV28 NA TGTGCCAGCAGTTGGGGCTCAGGACAACGGGTTCTTGGTGCTTTCTTT CASSWGSGQRVLGAFF
NA TRBJ2-6 TRBV10-1 NA TGCGCCAGGGGGAGGGGTAAGGCGTACAGGGGTATGCCTGGGGCCAACGTCCTGACTTTC CARGRGKAYRGMPGANVLTF